The 10 T cell receptor beta chains below were found in one sample sequenced in a study of molecular identifiers for immune sequencing clone quantification. TCRdb recomputed calls from the PCR reads with MiXCR, one row per CDR3 protein. The top ten hold about 0.81% of the sample, which has hundreds of thousands of distinct CDR3 sequences, around a fifth seen once. Sequencing was carried out using naive CD8+ T cells from blood, with Jurkat cell RNA spiked in. Subset of the sample: FACS-sorted CD8+CD4-CCR7+CD45RA+ naive T cells. The source is a human donor in good health. Some libraries in this study had Jurkat cell RNA spiked in.

In its sample, this clonotype was seen many times. The chain joins TRBV5-6 to TRBJ2-3, with 10 bases fitting TRBD2. The CDR3 covers 18 residues. V trimming: 0 bases; J trimming: 2 bases; junction bases outside the gene matches: 9. Germline V gene data show CDR1 as SGHDT and CDR2 as YYEEEE. The CDR3 protein is CASSLALAGALDTDTQYF. DNA for the CDR3: TGTGCCAGCAGCTTGGCGCTAGCGGGGGCTCTGGACACAGATACGCAGTATTTT. The full variable domain, rest sourced from reference TRBV5-6 and TRBJ2-3, is DAGVTQSPTHLIKTRGQQVTLRCSPKSGHDTVSWYQQALGQGPQFIFQYYEEEERQRGNFPDRFSGHQFPNYSSELNVNALLLGDSALYLCASSLALAGALDTDTQYFGPGTRLTVL.

Remarks on this clonotype: Mismatch with germline at one junction end may stem from a read error. In nucleotides, the CDR3 is TGTGCCAGTAGTTCGCGTCCCGATGCCTGGTCACCCTTCCACTTT. Protein product: CASSSRPDAWSPFHF. The chain employs TRBV19 and TRBJ1-6; D gene uncertain. CDR3 length: 15 amino acids. Germline CDR1 and CDR2: LNHDA and SQIVND (reference sequence).

The sample holds a few counts of this clonotype. V usage is TRBV27 and J usage is TRBJ2-5, with D hard to call. This CDR3 is built from 16 residues. In germline, CDR1 is MNHEY, CDR2 SMNVEV (reference sequence). V lost 2 bases, J lost 5 bases, and 18 bases lay in between. CDR3 in DNA: TGTGCCAGCAGTTTAAACCTTTGGTCCCTCGAGGAGACCCAGTACTTC. This codes for CASSLNLWSLEETQYF.

This chain joins TRBV6-2 or TRBV6-3 and TRBJ2-7; no clear D. The CDR3 runs to 14 residues. Germline values: CDR1 MNHEY, CDR2 SVGEGT. Trimming stripped 5 bases from V and 1 base from J, with 12 bases between. As DNA, the CDR3 is TGTGCCAGCAGTCAGTGGGCAGGATCCTACGAGCAGTACTTC. As protein: CASSQWAGSYEQYF.

This clonotype was counted many times. The chain has TRBV28 and TRBJ1-1, with a possible D match to TRBD1 (6 bases). Per the germline V gene, CDR1 is MDHEN and CDR2 is SYDVKM. V gave up 3 bases and J gave up 2 bases, with 16 bases separating them. This CDR3 region has 16 residues. CDR3 DNA sequence: TGTGCCAGCAGTTTTTTATTGGGGGGCGCAAACACTGAAGCTTTCTTT. Translation: CASSFLLGGANTEAFF.

This clonotype was recorded at least ten times. J is TRBJ2-5 and V is TRBV5-1; D is ambiguous. V lost 0 bases to trimming and J lost 1 base, with 10 bases between them. The CDR3 length is 15 residues. Germline assignment: CDR1 SGHRS and CDR2 YFSETQ. CDR3 sequence reads: CASSLESGFQETQYF. CDR3 nucleotide sequence: TGCGCCAGCAGCTTGGAGAGTGGGTTCCAAGAGACCCAGTACTTC.

This clonotype was detected many times. The rearrangement joins TRBV5-6 to TRBJ2-1; D is possibly TRBD1 (6 bases). The germline V gene encodes CDR1 SGHDT and CDR2 YYEEEE. V was trimmed by 4 bases and J by 9 bases, leaving 11 bases between them. There are 12 residues in the CDR3. The CDR3 bases are TGTGCCAGCAGCCCCAACAGGGCTGAGCAGTTCTTC. Its protein product is CASSPNRAEQFF.

The CDR3: CASSIDRNSYNEQFF. The CDR3 region has the DNA TGTGCCAGTAGTATAGACAGGAACTCCTACAATGAGCAGTTCTTC. The chain uses TRBV19 and TRBJ2-1; D is undetermined. Between the trimmed V and J ends, which lost 0 bases and 0 bases, there was a span of 6 bases. Germline-derived CDR1 and CDR2 are LNHDA and SQIVND (reference sequence). This CDR3 has 15 amino acids.

This clonotype has at least ten counts. A junction end diverges from the germline sequence, so it may reflect a read error. The chain joins TRBV5-1 to TRBJ2-7; the D is unclear. The CDR3 consists of 13 residues. In germline, CDR1 is SGHRS, CDR2 YFSETQ. The CDR3 DNA reads as TGTGCCAGCAGCTTAGCTAGCTCCTACGAGCAGTACTTC. It translates to CASSLASSYEQYF. Full variable domain (outside the CDR3, taken from reference TRBV5-1 and TRBJ2-7): KAGVTQTPRYLIKTRGQQVTLSCSPISGHRSVSWYQQTPGQGLQFLFEYFSETQRNKGNFPGRFSGRQFSNSRSEMNVSTLELGDSALYLCASSLASSYEQYFGPGTRLTVT.

Notes on this clonotype: It may be a read error: a sequence one base away is much more abundant. V and J are TRBV7-9 and TRBJ1-4; tentatively, D is TRBD1 (5 bases). CDR1 is SEHNR and CDR2 is FQNEAQ in the germline V gene (reference sequence). The CDR3 is made up of 16 amino acids. The chain's CDR3 is CASSLRDSDFNEKLLF. The CDR3 nucleotides read TGTGCCAGCAGCCTGAGAGACAGCGATTTTAATGAAAAACTGCTTTTT.